Following are 24 T cell receptor beta chains from one sample sequenced in a study of blood T cell repertoires in COVID-19. TCRdb keeps only in-frame clones here, not all; method: immunoSEQ multiplex PCR. The sample consists of over 35,000 clones, 87% of them appearing once. The material sequenced was peripheral blood. The receptor set was obtained from a man aged 35 to 55 with COVID-19, enrolled during active disease.

The J gene is TRBJ2-7, the V gene TRBV5-8; 7 bases map to TRBD2. The CDR3 covers 11 residues. Per germline, CDR1 SGHTS and CDR2 YDEGEE. V lost 5 bases and J lost 10; bases outside the gene matches: 6. In DNA, the CDR3 is TGTGCCAGCAGACAAACTAGCGCCCAGTACTTC. Its protein is CASRQTSAQYF.

The rearrangement joins TRBV6-4 to TRBJ1-2; TRBD1 matches at 7 bases. The germline CDR1 and CDR2 sequences are MRHNA and SNTAGT. CDR3 size: 14 residues. V gave up 5 bases and J gave up 5 bases; unmatched junction bases: 8. Here the CDR3 reads CASSRDSLAYGYTF. The CDR3 nucleotides are TGTGCCAGCAGTCGGGACAGCCTCGCTTATGGCTACACCTTC.

The gene calls are TRBV19 and TRBJ1-6; a weak D match, TRBD1 (6 bases). The ends were cut back, 5 bases at V and 10 bases at J, with 21 bases in the middle. CDR3 length: 16 amino acids. Looked up from germline, CDR1 is LNHDA and CDR2 is SQIVND (reference sequence). The CDR3 reads CASSPNSGRGGSPLHF. The CDR3 bases are TGTGCCAGTAGTCCCAATTCCGGCAGGGGTGGCTCACCCCTCCACTTT.

The table lists this clone with a few counts. V is TRBV18 and J is TRBJ1-1, with 8 positions matching TRBD1. This CDR3 has 13 amino acids. CDR1 and CDR2 from the germline V gene are KGHSH and LQKENI. V lost 4 bases and J lost 6; bases outside the gene matches: 4. The CDR3 nucleotides are TGTGCCAGCTCACTTAAACAGGGGGCTGAAGCTTTCTTT. It codes for CASSLKQGAEAFF.

V is TRBV18 and J is TRBJ1-1; D may be TRBD1 (5 bases). Deletions cut 4 bases from V and 4 bases from J, with 13 bases between. The germline CDR1 and CDR2 sequences are KGHSH and LQKENI. CDR3 length: 14 amino acids. In DNA, the CDR3 is TGTGCCAGCTCACTGGGTTACGGGGGCACTGAAGCTTTCTTT. The encoded protein is CASSLGYGGTEAFF.

This rearrangement joins TRBV9 to TRBJ1-2; 8 nucleotides match TRBD1. Trimming took 3 bases from V and 3 from J; bases not matched to a gene: 10. The CDR3 contains 16 residues. Germline CDR1 and CDR2: SGDLS and YYNGEE. The CDR3 is CASSEGQGASYYGYTF. The DNA for the CDR3 is TGTGCCAGCAGCGAGGGCCAGGGGGCATCTTACTATGGCTACACCTTC.

The J gene is TRBJ1-3, the V gene TRBV20-1, with D hard to call. Trimming removed 3 bases at V and 1 base at J, with 10 bases between. Germline V gene sequence: CDR1 DFQATT, CDR2 SNEGSKA (reference sequence). CDR3 size: 14 residues. The CDR3 DNA sequence: TGCAGTGCTAGTCCCAGGCGTTCTGGAAACACCATATATTTT. Its protein product is CSASPRRSGNTIYF.

The chain is built from TRBV30 and TRBJ1-4; TRBD1 aligns across 8 bases. V lost 0 bases and J lost 6; bases outside the gene matches: 6. Germline values: CDR1 GTSNPN, CDR2 SVGIG (reference sequence). CDR3 length equals 15 residues. CDR3 residues: CAWSVPRGRDEKLFF. The CDR3 DNA follows: TGTGCCTGGAGTGTACCCAGGGGGCGCGATGAAAAACTGTTTTTT. Complete variable domain (other parts from reference TRBV30 and TRBJ1-4): SQTIHQWPATLVQPVGSPLSLECTVEGTSNPNLYWYRQAAGRGLQLLFYSVGIGQISSEVPQNLSASRPQDRQFILSSKKLLLSDSGFYLCAWSVPRGRDEKLFFGSGTQLSVL.

The gene calls are TRBV3-1 (or the pseudogene TRBV3-2) and TRBJ1-3; D is undetermined. The germline V gene encodes CDR1 LGHDT and CDR2 YNNKEL (reference sequence). This CDR3 has 19 amino acids. Trimming cost V 2 bases and J 1 base, with 21 bases left between them. The CDR3 protein is CASSQFNAATEVSGNTIYF. The CDR3 nucleotides read TGTGCCAGCAGCCAATTCAATGCTGCGACGGAGGTTTCTGGAAACACCATATATTTT.

This sequence joins TRBV7-3 and TRBJ2-1; perhaps TRBD2 as D (6 bases). Germline assignment: CDR1 SGHTA and CDR2 FQGTGA. V lost 4 bases and J 1 base, leaving 8 bases between the germline ends. This CDR3 region has 14 residues. CDR3: CASSYGGSYNEQFF. In DNA form, the CDR3 reads TGTGCCAGCAGCTACGGGGGATCCTACAATGAGCAGTTCTTC.

The rearrangement uses TRBV28 and TRBJ2-7; D uncertain. V was clipped by 5 bases and J by 2 bases, with 13 bases between them. CDR1 is MDHEN, CDR2 SYDVKM, per germline. The CDR3 has 14 amino acids. The DNA for the CDR3 is TGTGCCAGCAGTCCCGACCGACTCCCCTACGAGCAGTACTTC. This sequence encodes CASSPDRLPYEQYF.

This clone occurred once. The V and J genes are TRBV11-2 and TRBJ1-3, with 10 bases lining up with TRBD1. Germline CDR1 reads SGHAT; CDR2 reads FQNNGV. After removal of 2 bases from V and 0 bases from J, the junction contained 7 bases not matched to a gene. The CDR3 loop spans 18 amino acids. The DNA of the CDR3 is TGTGCCAGCAGCTTATTACCGGGACAGGGGATCTCTGGAAACACCATATATTTT. Its translation: CASSLLPGQGISGNTIYF. The full variable domain, rest sourced from reference TRBV11-2 and TRBJ1-3, is EAGVAQSPRYKIIEKRQSVAFWCNPISGHATLYWYQQILGQGPKLLIQFQNNGVVDDSQLPKDRFSAERLKGVDSTLKIQPAKLEDSAVYLCASSLLPGQGISGNTIYFGEGSWLTVV.

The chain joins TRBV7-2 to TRBJ1-1; no firm D call. CDR1 is SGHTA, CDR2 FQGNSA, per germline. Trimming cost V 1 base and J 6 bases, with 12 bases left between them. The CDR3 has 14 residues. CDR3 nucleotide sequence: TGTGCCAGCAGCTTAGACAGTTTCGTCGCTGAAGCTTTCTTT. It is translated as CASSLDSFVAEAFF.

The chain is built from TRBV7-9 and TRBJ2-3; D is perhaps TRBD2 (7 bases). V was cut by 3 bases and J by 7 bases, with 14 bases left in between. Germline V gene data show CDR1 as SEHNR and CDR2 as FQNEAQ (reference sequence). The CDR3 runs 14 residues. CDR3 DNA sequence: TGTGCCAGCAGCTTGGGGGGGGCCCTACATACGCAGTATTTT. As protein: CASSLGGALHTQYF. The whole variable domain, filled in from reference TRBV7-9 and TRBJ2-3, reads DTGVSQNPRHKITKRGQNVTFRCDPISEHNRLYWYRQTLGQGPEFLTYFQNEAQLEKSRLLSDRFSAERPKGSFSTLEIQRTEQGDSAMYLCASSLGGALHTQYFGPGTRLTVL.

V and J are TRBV18 and TRBJ2-6; 10 bases map to TRBD1. From germline, CDR1 is KGHSH and CDR2 LQKENI. V shed 3 bases, J shed 4 bases, and the junction held 9 bases outside the gene matches. This CDR3 region has 18 residues. The CDR3 bases are TGTGCCAGCTCACCCACCGGGACAGGGGCTGGAGGGGCCAACGTCCTGACTTTC. This encodes CASSPTGTGAGGANVLTF.

V gene TRBV12-5 combines with J gene TRBJ2-7; the match to TRBD1 covers 8 bases. The CDR3 consists of 14 residues. V shed 1 base, J shed 5 bases, and the junction held 4 bases outside the gene matches. From germline, CDR1 is LGHNT and CDR2 FRNRAP. Here the CDR3 DNA reads TGTGCTAGTGGTTTGGGACAGGGGCTTAACGAGCAGTACTTC. It translates to CASGLGQGLNEQYF.

This rearrangement joins TRBV2 to TRBJ1-6; possibly TRBD1 for D (5 bases). V was pared by 0 bases and J by 7 bases, with 7 bases between. The CDR3 spans 14 residues. Per germline, CDR1 SNHLY and CDR2 FYNNEI. The CDR3 region is CASSEARVNSPLHF. CDR3 DNA sequence: TGTGCCAGCAGTGAAGCCAGGGTGAATTCACCCCTCCACTTT.

The V gene is TRBV11-3, the J gene TRBJ1-1, with D uncertain. Germline CDR1 reads SGHNT; CDR2 reads YENEEA. V shed 7 bases and J shed 6 bases, with 15 bases lying between them. CDR3 size: 13 residues. DNA for the CDR3: TGTGCCAGCACCACAAGGAAGAGCGCTGAAGCTTTCTTT. This encodes CASTTRKSAEAFF.

The chain links TRBV20-1 to TRBJ2-7, with 11 bases lining up with TRBD1. Germline CDR1 and CDR2: DFQATT and SNEGSKA (reference sequence). V lost 3 bases and J lost 7; bases outside the gene matches: 11. The CDR3 is made up of 15 amino acids. The CDR3: CSASLPGQGVREQYF. CDR3 sequence (DNA): TGCAGTGCTAGTCTCCCGGGACAGGGGGTGAGGGAGCAGTACTTC.

This chain links TRBV27 with TRBJ1-1; TRBD1 might be the D (5 bases). CDR3 length: 13 residues. Between the trimmed V and J ends, which lost 2 bases and 4 bases, there was a span of 8 bases. Germline lookup yields CDR1 MNHEY and CDR2 SMNVEV (reference sequence). The CDR3 sequence: CASSLTGGTEAFF. CDR3 bases: TGTGCCAGCAGTTTAACGGGGGGCACTGAAGCTTTCTTT.

The chain is built from TRBV10-3 and TRBJ2-7; 12 bases are shared with TRBD2. The ends lost 10 bases at V and 4 bases at J; junction bases unmatched: 5. Germline V gene sequence: CDR1 ENHRY, CDR2 SYGVKD. The CDR3 has 13 residues. The CDR3 DNA follows: TGTGCCACCACCGGGACTAGCGGGTACGAGCAGTACTTC. Translated, it gives CATTGTSGYEQYF.

The chain employs TRBV5-4 and TRBJ2-1; no clear D. Trimming took off 0 bases at V and 10 bases at J, with 8 bases between the two ends. CDR1 and CDR2 (germline): SGHNT, YYREEE (reference sequence). This CDR3 comprises 12 residues. Written as DNA, the CDR3 is TGTGCCAGCAGCTTGGACGTGGGCGAGCAGTTCTTC. Translation gives CASSLDVGEQFF.

The chain links TRBV7-8 to TRBJ2-5; no clear D. The V end was cut by 0 bases, the J end by 0 bases, with 11 bases between. The CDR3 length is 16 residues. Germline loops: CDR1 SGHVS, CDR2 FQNEAQ. The CDR3 is CASSLAAGKYQETQYF. CDR3 sequence (DNA): TGTGCCAGCAGCTTAGCGGCAGGAAAGTACCAAGAGACCCAGTACTTC.

The chain joins TRBV6-5 to TRBJ1-2; 7 nucleotides match TRBD1. The V segment lost 0 bases and the J segment 6 bases; nucleotides outside the gene matches: 4. Germline V gene data show CDR1 as MNHEY and CDR2 as SVGAGI. CDR3 length: 14 residues. The CDR3 coding sequence is TGTGCCAGCAGTTACTCGGAGGGGGCTAATGGCTACACCTTC. It codes for CASSYSEGANGYTF.